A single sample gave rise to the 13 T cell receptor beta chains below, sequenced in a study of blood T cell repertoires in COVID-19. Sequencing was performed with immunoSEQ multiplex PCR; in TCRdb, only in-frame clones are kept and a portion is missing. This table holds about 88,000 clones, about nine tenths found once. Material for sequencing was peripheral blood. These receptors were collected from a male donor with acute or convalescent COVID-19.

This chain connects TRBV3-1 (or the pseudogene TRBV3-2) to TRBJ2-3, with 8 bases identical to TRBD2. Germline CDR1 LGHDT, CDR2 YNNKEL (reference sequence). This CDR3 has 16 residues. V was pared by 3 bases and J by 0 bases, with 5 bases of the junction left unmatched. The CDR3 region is CASSQGSGASTDTQYF. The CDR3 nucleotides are TGTGCCAGCAGCCAGGGTAGCGGGGCTAGCACAGATACGCAGTATTTT.

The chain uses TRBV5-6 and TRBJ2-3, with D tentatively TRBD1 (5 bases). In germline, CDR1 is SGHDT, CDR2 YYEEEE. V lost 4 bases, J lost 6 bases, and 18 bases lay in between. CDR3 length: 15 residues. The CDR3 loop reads CASSPEQARADTQYF. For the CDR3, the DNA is TGTGCCAGCAGCCCGGAACAGGCCCGGGCCGATACGCAGTATTTT. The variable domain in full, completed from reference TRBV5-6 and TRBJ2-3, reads DAGVTQSPTHLIKTRGQQVTLRCSPKSGHDTVSWYQQALGQGPQFIFQYYEEEERQRGNFPDRFSGHQFPNYSSELNVNALLLGDSALYLCASSPEQARADTQYFGPGTRLTVL.

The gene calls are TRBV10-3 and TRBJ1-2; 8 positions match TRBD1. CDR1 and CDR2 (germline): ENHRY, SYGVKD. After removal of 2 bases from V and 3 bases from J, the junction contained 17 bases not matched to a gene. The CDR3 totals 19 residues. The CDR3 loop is CAISETTFDRGGLDYGYTF. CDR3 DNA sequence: TGTGCCATCAGTGAGACCACGTTTGACAGGGGCGGTTTGGACTATGGCTACACCTTC.

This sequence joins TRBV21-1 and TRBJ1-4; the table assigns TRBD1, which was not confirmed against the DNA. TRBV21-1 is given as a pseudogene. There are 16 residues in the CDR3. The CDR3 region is CASSSRSPDRYEKLFF. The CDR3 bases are TGTGCCAGCAGCTCCCGTTCCCCGGACAGATACGAAAAACTGTTTTTT.

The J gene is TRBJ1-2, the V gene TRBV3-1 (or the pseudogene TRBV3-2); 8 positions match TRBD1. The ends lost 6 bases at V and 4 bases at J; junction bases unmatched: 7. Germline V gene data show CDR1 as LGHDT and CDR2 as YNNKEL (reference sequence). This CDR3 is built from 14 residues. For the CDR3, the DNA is TGTGCCAGCAGTCCCACAGGGGGGAGCTATGGCTACACCTTC. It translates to CASSPTGGSYGYTF.

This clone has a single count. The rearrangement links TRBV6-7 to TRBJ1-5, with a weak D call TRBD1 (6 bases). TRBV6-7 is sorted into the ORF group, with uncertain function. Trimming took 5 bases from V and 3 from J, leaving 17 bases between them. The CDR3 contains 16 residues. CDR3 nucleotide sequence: TGTGCCAGCAGTGATGACGGACAGCCTCACAATCAGCCCCAGCATTTT. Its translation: CASSDDGQPHNQPQHF.

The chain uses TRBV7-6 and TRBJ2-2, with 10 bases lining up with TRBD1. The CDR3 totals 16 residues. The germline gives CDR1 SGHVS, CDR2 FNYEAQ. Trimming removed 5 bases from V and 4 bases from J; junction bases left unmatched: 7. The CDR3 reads CASSLLTGGGTGELFF. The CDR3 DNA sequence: TGTGCCAGCAGCCTATTGACAGGGGGCGGCACCGGGGAGCTGTTTTTT.

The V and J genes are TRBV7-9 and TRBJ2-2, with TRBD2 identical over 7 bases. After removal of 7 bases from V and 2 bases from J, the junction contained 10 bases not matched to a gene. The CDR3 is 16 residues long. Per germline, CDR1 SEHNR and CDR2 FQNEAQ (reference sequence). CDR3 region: CASTFGREHNTGELFF. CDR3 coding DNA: TGTGCCAGCACCTTCGGGCGGGAGCACAACACCGGGGAGCTGTTTTTT.

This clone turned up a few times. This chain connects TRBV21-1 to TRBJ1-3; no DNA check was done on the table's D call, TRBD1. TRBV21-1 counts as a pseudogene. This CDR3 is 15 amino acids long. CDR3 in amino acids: CASTRRTDPGNTIYF. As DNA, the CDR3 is TGTGCCAGCACTAGGAGGACAGACCCTGGAAACACCATATATTTT.

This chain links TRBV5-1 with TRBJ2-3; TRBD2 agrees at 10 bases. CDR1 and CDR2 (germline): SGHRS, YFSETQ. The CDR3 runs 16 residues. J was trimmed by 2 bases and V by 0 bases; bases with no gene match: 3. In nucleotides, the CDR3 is TGCGCCAGCAGCTTGGCTAGCGGGGGCCCCACAGATACGCAGTATTTT. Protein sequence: CASSLASGGPTDTQYF.

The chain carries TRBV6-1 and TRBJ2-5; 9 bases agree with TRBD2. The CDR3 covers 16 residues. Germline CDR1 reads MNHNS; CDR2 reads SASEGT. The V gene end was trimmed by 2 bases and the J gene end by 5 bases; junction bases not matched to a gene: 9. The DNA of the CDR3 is TGTGCCAGCAGTGAAAGTCTAGCGGGGCGTGGGGAGACCCAGTACTTC. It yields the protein CASSESLAGRGETQYF.

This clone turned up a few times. CDR3 residues: CASSLTGREKLFF. As DNA, the CDR3 is TGCGCCAGCAGCTTGACAGGGCGAGAAAAACTGTTTTTT. The chain carries TRBV5-1 and TRBJ1-4, with D perhaps TRBD1 (6 bases). The CDR3 sequence is 13 residues long. In germline, CDR1 is SGHRS, CDR2 YFSETQ. Trimming pared 1 base from V and 8 bases from J, leaving 9 bases between.

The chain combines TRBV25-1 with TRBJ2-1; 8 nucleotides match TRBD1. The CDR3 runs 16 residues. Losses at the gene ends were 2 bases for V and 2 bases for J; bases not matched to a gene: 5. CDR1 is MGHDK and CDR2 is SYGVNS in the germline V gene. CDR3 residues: CASSEHRGSAYNEQFF. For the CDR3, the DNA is TGTGCCAGCAGTGAACACAGGGGGTCGGCCTACAATGAGCAGTTCTTC.